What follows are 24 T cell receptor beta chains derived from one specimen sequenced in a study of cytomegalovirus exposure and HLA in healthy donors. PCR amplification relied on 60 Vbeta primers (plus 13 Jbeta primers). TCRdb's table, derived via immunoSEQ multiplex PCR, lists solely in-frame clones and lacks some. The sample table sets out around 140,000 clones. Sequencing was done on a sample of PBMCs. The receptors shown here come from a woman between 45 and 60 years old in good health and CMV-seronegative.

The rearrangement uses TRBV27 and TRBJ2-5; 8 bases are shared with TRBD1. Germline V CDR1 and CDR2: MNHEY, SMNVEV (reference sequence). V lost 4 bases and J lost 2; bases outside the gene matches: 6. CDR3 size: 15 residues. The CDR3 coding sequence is TGTGCCAGCAGTTCGGACAGGGAGACTCAAGAGACCCAGTACTTC. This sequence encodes CASSSDRETQETQYF.

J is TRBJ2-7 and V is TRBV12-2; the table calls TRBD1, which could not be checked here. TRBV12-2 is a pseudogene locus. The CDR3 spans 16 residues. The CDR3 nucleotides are TGTGCAAGTCGAGATCTCCGGGACAGCGATACCTACGAGCAGTACTTC. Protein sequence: CASRDLRDSDTYEQYF.

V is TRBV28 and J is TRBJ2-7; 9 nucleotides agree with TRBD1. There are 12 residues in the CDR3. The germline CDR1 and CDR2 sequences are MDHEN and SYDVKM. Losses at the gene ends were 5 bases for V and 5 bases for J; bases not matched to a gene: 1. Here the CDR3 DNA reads TGTGCCAGCAGTGGGGACAGGGACGAGCAGTACTTC. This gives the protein CASSGDRDEQYF.

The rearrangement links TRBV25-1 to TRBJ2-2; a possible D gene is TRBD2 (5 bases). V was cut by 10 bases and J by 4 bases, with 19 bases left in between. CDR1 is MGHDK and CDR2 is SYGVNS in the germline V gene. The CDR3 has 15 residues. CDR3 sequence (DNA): TGTGCCATCAAAAGGACGGGGTGGAGCACCGGGGAGCTGTTTTTT. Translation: CAIKRTGWSTGELFF.

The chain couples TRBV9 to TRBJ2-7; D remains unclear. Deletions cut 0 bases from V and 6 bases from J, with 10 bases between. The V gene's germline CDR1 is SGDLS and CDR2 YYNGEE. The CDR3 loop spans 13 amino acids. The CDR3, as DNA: TGTGCCAGCAGCGTAGCCTTCTGGAGCGAGCAGTACTTC. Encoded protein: CASSVAFWSEQYF.

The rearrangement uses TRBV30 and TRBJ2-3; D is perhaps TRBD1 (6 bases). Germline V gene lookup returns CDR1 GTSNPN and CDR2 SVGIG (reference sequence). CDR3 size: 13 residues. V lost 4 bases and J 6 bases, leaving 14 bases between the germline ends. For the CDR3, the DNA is TGTGCCTGGAAGAGGCAGGGGTCCGATACGCAGTATTTT. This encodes CAWKRQGSDTQYF.

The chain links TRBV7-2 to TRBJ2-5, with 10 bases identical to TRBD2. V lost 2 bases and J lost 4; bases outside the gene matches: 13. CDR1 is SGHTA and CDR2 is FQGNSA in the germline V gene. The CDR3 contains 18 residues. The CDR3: CASSLIFLAGDKGETQYF. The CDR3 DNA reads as TGTGCCAGCAGCTTAATCTTCCTAGCGGGAGACAAGGGAGAGACCCAGTACTTC.

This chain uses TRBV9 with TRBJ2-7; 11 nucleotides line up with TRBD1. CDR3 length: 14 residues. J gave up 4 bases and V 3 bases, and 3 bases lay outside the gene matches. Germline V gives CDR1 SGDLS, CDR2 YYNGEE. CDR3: CASSEDRGPYEQYF. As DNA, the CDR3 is TGTGCCAGCAGCGAGGACAGGGGGCCGTACGAGCAGTACTTC. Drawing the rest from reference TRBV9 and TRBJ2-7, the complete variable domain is DSGVTQTPKHLITATGQRVTLRCSPRSGDLSVYWYQQSLDQGLQFLIQYYNGEERAKGNILERFSAQQFPDLHSELNLSSLELGDSALYFCASSEDRGPYEQYFGPGTRLTVT.

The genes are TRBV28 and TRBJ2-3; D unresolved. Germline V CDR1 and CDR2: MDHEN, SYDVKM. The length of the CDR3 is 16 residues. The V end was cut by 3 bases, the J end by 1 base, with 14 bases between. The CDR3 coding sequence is TGTGCCAGCAGTTTTTCAGCGATCCACGGCACAGATACGCAGTATTTT. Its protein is CASSFSAIHGTDTQYF.

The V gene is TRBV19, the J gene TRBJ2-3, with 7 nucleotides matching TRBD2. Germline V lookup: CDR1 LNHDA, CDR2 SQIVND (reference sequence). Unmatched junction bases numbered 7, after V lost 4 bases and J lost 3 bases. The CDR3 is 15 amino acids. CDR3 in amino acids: CASSNGGRGTDTQYF. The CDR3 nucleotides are TGTGCCAGTAGTAACGGCGGGAGAGGGACAGATACGCAGTATTTT.

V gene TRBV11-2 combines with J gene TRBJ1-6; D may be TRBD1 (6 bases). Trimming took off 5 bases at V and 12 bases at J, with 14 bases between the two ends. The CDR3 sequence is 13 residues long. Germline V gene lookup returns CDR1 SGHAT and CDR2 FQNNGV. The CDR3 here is CASSPRQERPLHF. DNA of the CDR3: TGTGCCAGCAGCCCCCGACAGGAGAGACCCCTCCACTTT.

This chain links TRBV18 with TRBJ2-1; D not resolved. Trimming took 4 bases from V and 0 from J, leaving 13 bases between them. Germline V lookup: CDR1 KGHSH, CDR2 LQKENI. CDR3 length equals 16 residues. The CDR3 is CASSRILTASYNEQFF. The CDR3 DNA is TGTGCCAGCTCACGAATACTAACCGCCTCCTACAATGAGCAGTTCTTC.

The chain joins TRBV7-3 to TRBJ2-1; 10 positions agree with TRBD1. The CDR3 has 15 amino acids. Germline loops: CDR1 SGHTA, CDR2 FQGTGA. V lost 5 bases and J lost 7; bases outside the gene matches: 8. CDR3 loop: CASSPDRGLGNEQFF. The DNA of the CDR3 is TGTGCCAGCAGCCCAGACAGGGGGCTGGGGAATGAGCAGTTCTTC.

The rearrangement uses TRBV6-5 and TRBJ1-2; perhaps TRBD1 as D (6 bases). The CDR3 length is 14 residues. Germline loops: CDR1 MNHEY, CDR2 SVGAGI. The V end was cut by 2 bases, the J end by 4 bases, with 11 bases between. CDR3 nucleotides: TGTGCCAGCAGTTACGGAGGACAGCCCTATGGCTACACCTTC. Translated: CASSYGGQPYGYTF.

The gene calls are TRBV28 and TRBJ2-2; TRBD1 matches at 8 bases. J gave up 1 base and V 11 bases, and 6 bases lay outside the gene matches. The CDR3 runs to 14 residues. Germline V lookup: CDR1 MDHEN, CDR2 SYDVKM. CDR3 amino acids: CAARQGMNTGELFF. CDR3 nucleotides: TGTGCCGCAAGACAGGGGATGAACACCGGGGAGCTGTTTTTT.

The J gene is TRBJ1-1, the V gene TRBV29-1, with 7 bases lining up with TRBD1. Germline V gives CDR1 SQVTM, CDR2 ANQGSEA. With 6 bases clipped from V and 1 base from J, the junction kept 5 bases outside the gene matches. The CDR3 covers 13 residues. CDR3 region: CSVRGTANTEAFF. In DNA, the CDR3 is TGCAGCGTCCGAGGGACAGCGAACACTGAAGCTTTCTTT.

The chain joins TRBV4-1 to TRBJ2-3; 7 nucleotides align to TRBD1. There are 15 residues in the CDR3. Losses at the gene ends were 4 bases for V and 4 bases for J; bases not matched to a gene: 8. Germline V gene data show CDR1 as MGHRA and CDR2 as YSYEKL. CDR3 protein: CASSPQTGYADTQYF. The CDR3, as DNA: TGCGCCAGCAGCCCGCAGACAGGGTACGCAGATACGCAGTATTTT.

CDR3 in DNA: TGTGCCAGCAGCAATCGACAGGGTCGCGGCGAGCAGTACTTC. Its protein is CASSNRQGRGEQYF. The genes are TRBV7-2 and TRBJ2-7, with 7 bases that match TRBD1. The CDR3 sequence is 14 residues long. V gave up 5 bases and J gave up 6 bases; unmatched junction bases: 10. Germline V gene lookup returns CDR1 SGHTA and CDR2 FQGNSA.

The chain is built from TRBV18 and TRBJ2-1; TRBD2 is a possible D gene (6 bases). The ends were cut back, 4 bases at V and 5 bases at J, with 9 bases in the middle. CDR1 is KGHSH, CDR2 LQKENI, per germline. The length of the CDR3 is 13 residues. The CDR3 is CASSLAENNEQFF. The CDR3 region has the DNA TGTGCCAGCTCACTAGCGGAGAACAATGAGCAGTTCTTC. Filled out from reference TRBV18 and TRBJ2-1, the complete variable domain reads NAGVMQNPRHLVRRRGQEARLRCSPMKGHSHVYWYRQLPEEGLKFMVYLQKENIIDESGMPKERFSAEFPKEGPSILRIQQVVRGDSAAYFCASSLAENNEQFFGPGTRLTVL.

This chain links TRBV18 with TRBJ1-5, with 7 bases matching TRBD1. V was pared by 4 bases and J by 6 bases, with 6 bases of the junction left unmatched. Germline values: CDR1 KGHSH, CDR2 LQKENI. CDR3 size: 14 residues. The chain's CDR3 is CASSLTGVGQPQHF. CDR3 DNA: TGTGCCAGCTCACTAACAGGGGTGGGTCAGCCCCAGCATTTT.

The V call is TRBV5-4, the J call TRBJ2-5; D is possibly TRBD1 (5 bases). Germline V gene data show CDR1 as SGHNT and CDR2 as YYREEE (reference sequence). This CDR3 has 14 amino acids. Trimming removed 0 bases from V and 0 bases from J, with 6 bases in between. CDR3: CASSLGQNQETQYF. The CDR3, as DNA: TGTGCCAGCAGCTTGGGACAGAACCAAGAGACCCAGTACTTC.

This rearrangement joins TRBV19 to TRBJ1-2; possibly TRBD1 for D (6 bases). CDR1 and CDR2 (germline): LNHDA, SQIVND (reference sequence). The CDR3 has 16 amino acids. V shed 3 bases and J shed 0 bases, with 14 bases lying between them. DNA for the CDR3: TGTGCCAGTAGTATTCCCTGGACAGTAGCTAACTATGGCTACACCTTC. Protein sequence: CASSIPWTVANYGYTF.

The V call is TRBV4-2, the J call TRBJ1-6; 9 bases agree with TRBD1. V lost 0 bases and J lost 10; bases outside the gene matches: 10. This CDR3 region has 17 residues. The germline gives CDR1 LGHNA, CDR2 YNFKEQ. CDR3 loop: CASSQEKTGGRSSPLHF. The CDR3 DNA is TGTGCCAGCAGCCAAGAAAAAACAGGGGGCCGAAGCTCACCCCTCCACTTT.

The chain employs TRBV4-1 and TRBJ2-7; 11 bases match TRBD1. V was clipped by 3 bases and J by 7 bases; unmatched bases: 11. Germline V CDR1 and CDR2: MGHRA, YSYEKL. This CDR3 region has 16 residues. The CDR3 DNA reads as TGCGCCAGCAGCCAGGACAGGGGGCCAACCGTGGGGGAGCAGTACTTC. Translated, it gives CASSQDRGPTVGEQYF.